Listed below are T cell receptor beta chains from one sample, sequenced in a study of CD8 T cells in ankylosing spondylitis. TCRdb re-called the 5' RACE reads through MiXCR, storing one row per CDR3 protein. The sample includes hundreds of thousands of distinct CDR3 sequences, around 11% seen only once; the top ten take roughly 0.51%. The material sequenced was blood, either unsorted or a sorted T cell fraction (not recorded which). All receptors come from a male donor with ankylosing spondylitis. CDR3s include the opening cysteine and the closing phenylalanine or tryptophan. Fields, in order: D gene, J gene, V gene, clone size, CDR3 DNA, CDR3 protein. The D gene is left open where the match is weak. Not all rows give a size; the values are once, few, many and, for expanded clones, a class.

D gene: TRBD1
J gene: TRBJ2-1
V gene: TRBV25-1
clone size: NA
CDR3 DNA: TGTGCCAGCACCCCGGGGACAGGGTTAAACAATGAGCAGTTCTTC
CDR3 protein: CASTPGTGLNNEQFF

D gene: TRBD1
J gene: TRBJ1-2
V gene: TRBV29-1
clone size: NA
CDR3 DNA: TGCAGCGTTGAGGGAGGGGGCACTCGCTACACCTTC
CDR3 protein: CSVEGGGTRYTF

D gene: NA
J gene: TRBJ2-2
V gene: TRBV10-3
clone size: NA
CDR3 DNA: TGTGCCATCAGTTACGACAGAGTCAGGGAGCTGTTTTTT
CDR3 protein: CAISYDRVRELFF

D gene: NA
J gene: TRBJ1-3
V gene: TRBV9
clone size: NA
CDR3 DNA: TGTGCCAGCAGCGTAGCAGCGGGCTCTGGAAACACCATATATTTT
CDR3 protein: CASSVAAGSGNTIYF

D gene: TRBD1
J gene: TRBJ2-7
V gene: TRBV29-1
clone size: few
CDR3 DNA: TGCAGCGTTGAAAGGGGACAGGGGATCGGGGAGCAGTACTTC
CDR3 protein: CSVERGQGIGEQYF

D gene: NA
J gene: TRBJ1-1
V gene: TRBV18
clone size: few
CDR3 DNA: TGTGCCAGCTCACGTAACTCCGACCCCCCGTTATCAAACACTGAAGCTTTCTTT
CDR3 protein: CASSRNSDPPLSNTEAFF

D gene: NA
J gene: TRBJ1-5
V gene: TRBV20-1
clone size: NA
CDR3 DNA: TGCAGTGCTGTGGACCTAACGGGGTATCAGCCCCAGCATTTT
CDR3 protein: CSAVDLTGYQPQHF

D gene: TRBD2
J gene: TRBJ2-7
V gene: TRBV7-2
clone size: NA
CDR3 DNA: TGTGCCAGCAGGATAGCGGGACACTCCTCCTACGAGCAGTACTTC
CDR3 protein: CASRIAGHSSYEQYF

D gene: NA
J gene: TRBJ2-1
V gene: TRBV20-1
clone size: many
CDR3 DNA: TGCAGTGCTGCTGAAAGCGGAAGCTACAATGAGCAGTTCTTC
CDR3 protein: CSAAESGSYNEQFF

D gene: NA
J gene: TRBJ2-5
V gene: TRBV5-5
clone size: few
CDR3 DNA: TGTGCCAGCAGCCTCCTCCAAAGATTCCAAGAGACCCAGTACTTC
CDR3 protein: CASSLLQRFQETQYF

D gene: NA
J gene: TRBJ2-1
V gene: TRBV20-1
clone size: few
CDR3 DNA: TGCAGTGCTAGAGGCCCAGCCAATGAGCAGTTCTTC
CDR3 protein: CSARGPANEQFF

D gene: NA
J gene: TRBJ1-1
V gene: TRBV5-4
clone size: many
CDR3 DNA: TGTGCCAGCAGCTCAGGGAGGGTGCGGGGCACTGAAGCTTTCTTT
CDR3 protein: CASSSGRVRGTEAFF

D gene: TRBD2
J gene: TRBJ2-1
V gene: TRBV12-3/TRBV12-4
clone size: few
CDR3 DNA: TGTGCCAGCAGTTTCCGACTAGCGGGAGACAATGAGCAGTTCTTC
CDR3 protein: CASSFRLAGDNEQFF

D gene: NA
J gene: TRBJ2-1
V gene: TRBV28
clone size: NA
CDR3 DNA: TGTGCCAGCAGACCCCACGGGAGTAAGAATGAGCAGTTCTTC
CDR3 protein: CASRPHGSKNEQFF

D gene: NA
J gene: TRBJ1-1
V gene: TRBV24-1
clone size: NA
CDR3 DNA: TGTGCCACCAGTGATCACACTCTCGGGCCATCGGCTGAAGCTTTCTTT
CDR3 protein: CATSDHTLGPSAEAFF

D gene: NA
J gene: TRBJ2-6
V gene: TRBV20-1
clone size: few
CDR3 DNA: TGCAGTGCTAGAGATGCAACAGGGTGGCCTGGGGCCAACGTCCTGACTTTC
CDR3 protein: CSARDATGWPGANVLTF

D gene: TRBD1
J gene: TRBJ2-5
V gene: TRBV29-1
clone size: many
CDR3 DNA: TGCAGCGTTTACGGACAGGGACCCCAAGAGACCCAGTACTTC
CDR3 protein: CSVYGQGPQETQYF

D gene: TRBD1
J gene: TRBJ2-7
V gene: TRBV5-1
clone size: NA
CDR3 DNA: TGCGCCAGCAGCCGACAGGGCGCTACCTCCTACGAGCAGTACTTC
CDR3 protein: CASSRQGATSYEQYF

D gene: NA
J gene: TRBJ2-7
V gene: TRBV3-1
clone size: once
CDR3 DNA: TGTGCCAGCAGCCAAGTACAACACTCCTACGAGCAGTACTTC
CDR3 protein: CASSQVQHSYEQYF

D gene: TRBD1
J gene: TRBJ2-2
V gene: TRBV4-3
clone size: many
CDR3 DNA: TGCGCCAGCAGCCAAGATGGCTCGGGTGGAGACAGGGACACCGGGGAGCTGTTTTTT
CDR3 protein: CASSQDGSGGDRDTGELFF

D gene: NA
J gene: TRBJ2-2
V gene: TRBV6-2/TRBV6-3
clone size: NA
CDR3 DNA: TGTGCCAACCTAGACACGAACACCGGGGAGCTGTTTTTT
CDR3 protein: CANLDTNTGELFF

D gene: NA
J gene: TRBJ2-7
V gene: TRBV7-9
clone size: many
CDR3 DNA: TGTGCCAGCAGCTTTATGGGGACCCTATCCTACGAGCAGTACTTC
CDR3 protein: CASSFMGTLSYEQYF

D gene: NA
J gene: TRBJ2-1
V gene: TRBV20-1
clone size: few
CDR3 DNA: TGCAGTCTGAGAGCTAGCGCGTCCTACAATGAGCAGTTCTTC
CDR3 protein: CSLRASASYNEQFF

D gene: NA
J gene: TRBJ2-1
V gene: TRBV27
clone size: NA
CDR3 DNA: TGTGCCAGCAGTTTGAGCTGGGTGGGTACTGAGCAGTTCTTC
CDR3 protein: CASSLSWVGTEQFF

D gene: NA
J gene: TRBJ2-7
V gene: TRBV20-1
clone size: few
CDR3 DNA: TGCAGTGCTAGTAGAGGGGACGACGAGCAGTACTTC
CDR3 protein: CSASRGDDEQYF

D gene: TRBD2
J gene: TRBJ2-7
V gene: TRBV20-1
clone size: NA
CDR3 DNA: TGCAGTGCTAGGATGGGACTAGCGGGGTTCGAGCAGTACTTC
CDR3 protein: CSARMGLAGFEQYF

D gene: NA
J gene: TRBJ2-7
V gene: TRBV2
clone size: NA
CDR3 DNA: TGTGCCAGCGGTCCCAACGGGTCTAACGAGCAGTACTTC
CDR3 protein: CASGPNGSNEQYF

D gene: NA
J gene: TRBJ1-4
V gene: TRBV5-5
clone size: NA
CDR3 DNA: TGTGCCAGCACGACCACGCAATCTGAAAAACTGTTTTTT
CDR3 protein: CASTTTQSEKLFF

D gene: NA
J gene: TRBJ1-5
V gene: TRBV2
clone size: few
CDR3 DNA: TGTGCCAGCAGAGCCCCGACACAGCCCCAGCATTTT
CDR3 protein: CASRAPTQPQHF

D gene: TRBD2
J gene: TRBJ2-7
V gene: TRBV20-1
clone size: few
CDR3 DNA: TGCAGTGCTAGATCCCCCGTACTAGCGGTCTCCTACGAGCAGTACTTC
CDR3 protein: CSARSPVLAVSYEQYF

D gene: TRBD2
J gene: TRBJ2-5
V gene: TRBV5-1
clone size: many
CDR3 DNA: TGCGCCAGCAGCTTGAGACTAGCGGGACGAGTGGAGAAGACCCAGTACTTC
CDR3 protein: CASSLRLAGRVEKTQYF

D gene: TRBD1
J gene: TRBJ2-2
V gene: TRBV2
clone size: few
CDR3 DNA: TGTGCCAGAGGGGGCATGGCCTCGAACACCGGGGAGCTGTTTTTT
CDR3 protein: CARGGMASNTGELFF

D gene: TRBD1
J gene: TRBJ2-1
V gene: TRBV7-2
clone size: many
CDR3 DNA: TGTGCCAGCAGCGTCCAGGGGGCTTTGTGGAATGAGCAGTTCTTC
CDR3 protein: CASSVQGALWNEQFF

D gene: NA
J gene: TRBJ2-3
V gene: TRBV6-5
clone size: few
CDR3 DNA: TGTGCCAGCAGTTACGGAGGGTCCGACACAGATACGCAGTATTTT
CDR3 protein: CASSYGGSDTDTQYF

D gene: NA
J gene: TRBJ2-4
V gene: TRBV2
clone size: NA
CDR3 DNA: TGTGCCAGCAGTGAACGAAGGACATGGACTGGGAACATTCAGTACTTC
CDR3 protein: CASSERRTWTGNIQYF

D gene: NA
J gene: TRBJ2-2
V gene: TRBV7-9
clone size: few
CDR3 DNA: TGTGCCAGCGGAACGGGATGGTCCGGGGAGCTGTTTTTT
CDR3 protein: CASGTGWSGELFF

D gene: NA
J gene: TRBJ2-1
V gene: TRBV20-1
clone size: NA
CDR3 DNA: TGCAGTGCTAGCGACAGTCCTTACAATGAGCAGTTCTTC
CDR3 protein: CSASDSPYNEQFF